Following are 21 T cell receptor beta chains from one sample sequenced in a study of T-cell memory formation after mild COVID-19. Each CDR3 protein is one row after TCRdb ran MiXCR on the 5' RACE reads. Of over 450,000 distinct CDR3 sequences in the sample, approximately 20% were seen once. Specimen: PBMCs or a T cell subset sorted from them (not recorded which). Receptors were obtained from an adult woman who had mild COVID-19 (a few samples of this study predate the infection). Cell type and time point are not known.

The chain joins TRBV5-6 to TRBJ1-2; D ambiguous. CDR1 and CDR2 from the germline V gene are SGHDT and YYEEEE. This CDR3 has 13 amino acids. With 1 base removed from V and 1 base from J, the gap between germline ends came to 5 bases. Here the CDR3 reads CASSLTDNYGYTF. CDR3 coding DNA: TGTGCCAGCAGCTTGACAGATAACTATGGCTACACCTTC.

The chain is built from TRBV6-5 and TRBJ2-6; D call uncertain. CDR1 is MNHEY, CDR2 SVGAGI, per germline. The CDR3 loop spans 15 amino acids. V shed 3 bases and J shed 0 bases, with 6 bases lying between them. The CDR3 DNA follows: TGTGCCAGCAGTTATCTGGCCTCTGGGGCCAACGTCCTGACTTTC. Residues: CASSYLASGANVLTF.

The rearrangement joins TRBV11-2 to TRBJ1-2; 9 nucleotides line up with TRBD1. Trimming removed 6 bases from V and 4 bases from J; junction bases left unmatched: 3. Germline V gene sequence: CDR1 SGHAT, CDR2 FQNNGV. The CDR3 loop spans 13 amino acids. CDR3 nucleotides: TGTGCCAGCAGAGGACAGGGGAGCTATGGCTACACCTTC. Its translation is CASRGQGSYGYTF.

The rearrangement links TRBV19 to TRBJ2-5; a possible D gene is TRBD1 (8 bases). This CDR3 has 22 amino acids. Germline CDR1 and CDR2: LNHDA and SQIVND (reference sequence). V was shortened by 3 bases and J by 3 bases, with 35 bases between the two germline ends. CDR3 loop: CASSIQQGALCQGLPRKETQYF. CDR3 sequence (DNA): TGTGCCAGTAGTATCCAGCAGGGGGCGTTATGCCAGGGACTACCCCGGAAAGAGACCCAGTACTTC.

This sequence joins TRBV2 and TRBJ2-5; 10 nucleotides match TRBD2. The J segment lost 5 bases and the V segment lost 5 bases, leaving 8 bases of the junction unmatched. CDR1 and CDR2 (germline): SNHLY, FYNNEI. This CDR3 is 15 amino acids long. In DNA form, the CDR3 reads TGTGCCAGCAGTCCGATGAGGACTAGCGGTGAGACCCAGTACTTC. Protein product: CASSPMRTSGETQYF. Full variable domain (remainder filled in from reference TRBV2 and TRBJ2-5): EPEVTQTPSHQVTQMGQEVILRCVPISNHLYFYWYRQILGQKVEFLVSFYNNEISEKSEIFDDQFSVERPDGSNFTLKIRSTKLEDSAMYFCASSPMRTSGETQYFGPGTRLLVL.

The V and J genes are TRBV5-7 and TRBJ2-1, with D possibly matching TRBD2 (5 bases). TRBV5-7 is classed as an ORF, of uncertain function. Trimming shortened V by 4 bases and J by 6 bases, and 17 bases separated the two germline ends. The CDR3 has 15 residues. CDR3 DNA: TGTGCCAGCAGCCCTACTAGGGAAGGCGGCAATGAGCAGTTCTTC. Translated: CASSPTREGGNEQFF.

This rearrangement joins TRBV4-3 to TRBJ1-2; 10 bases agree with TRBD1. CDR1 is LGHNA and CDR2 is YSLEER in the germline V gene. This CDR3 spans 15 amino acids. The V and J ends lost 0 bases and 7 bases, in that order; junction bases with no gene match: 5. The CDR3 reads CASSQDLGTGVGYTF. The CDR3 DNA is TGCGCCAGCAGCCAAGATCTTGGGACAGGGGTTGGCTACACCTTC.

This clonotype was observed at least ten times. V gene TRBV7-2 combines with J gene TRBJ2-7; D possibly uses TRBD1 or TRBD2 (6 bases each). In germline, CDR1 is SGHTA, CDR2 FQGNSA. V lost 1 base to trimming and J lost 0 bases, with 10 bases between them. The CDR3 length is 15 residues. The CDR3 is CASSLGGASSYEQYF. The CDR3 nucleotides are TGTGCCAGCAGCTTAGGGGGGGCGTCCTCCTACGAGCAGTACTTC.

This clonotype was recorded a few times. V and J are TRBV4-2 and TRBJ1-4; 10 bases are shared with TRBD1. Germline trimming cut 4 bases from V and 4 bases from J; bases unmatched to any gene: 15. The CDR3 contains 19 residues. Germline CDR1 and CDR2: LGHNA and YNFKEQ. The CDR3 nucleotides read TGTGCCAGCAGCCCTTCCCTGACAGGGGGCGAAGGACGTAATGAAAAACTGTTTTTT. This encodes CASSPSLTGGEGRNEKLFF.

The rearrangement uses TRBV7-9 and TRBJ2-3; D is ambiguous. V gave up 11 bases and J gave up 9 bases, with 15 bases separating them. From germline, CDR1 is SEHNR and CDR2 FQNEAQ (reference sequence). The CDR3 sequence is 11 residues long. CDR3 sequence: CAQPVEATQYF. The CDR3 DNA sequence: TGTGCCCAGCCCGTTGAGGCGACGCAGTATTTT.

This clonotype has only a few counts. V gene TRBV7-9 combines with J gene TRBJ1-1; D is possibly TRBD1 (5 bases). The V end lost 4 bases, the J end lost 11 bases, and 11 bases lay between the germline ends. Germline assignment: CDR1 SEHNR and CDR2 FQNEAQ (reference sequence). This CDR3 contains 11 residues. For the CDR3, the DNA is TGTGCCAGCAGCTCCCCGGGGGAGGCTTTCTTT. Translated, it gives CASSSPGEAFF.

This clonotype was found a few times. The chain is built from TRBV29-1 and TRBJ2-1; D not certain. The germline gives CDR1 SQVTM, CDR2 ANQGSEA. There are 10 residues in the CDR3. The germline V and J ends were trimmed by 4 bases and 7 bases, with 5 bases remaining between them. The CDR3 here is CSVGLNEQFF. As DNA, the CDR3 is TGCAGCGTTGGGTTGAATGAGCAGTTCTTC.

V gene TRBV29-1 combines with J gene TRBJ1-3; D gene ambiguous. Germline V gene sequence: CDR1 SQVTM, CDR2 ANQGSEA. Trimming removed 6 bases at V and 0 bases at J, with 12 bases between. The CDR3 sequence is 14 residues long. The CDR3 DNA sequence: TGCAGCGTCACCAACAGAAACTCTGGAAACACCATATATTTT. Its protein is CSVTNRNSGNTIYF.

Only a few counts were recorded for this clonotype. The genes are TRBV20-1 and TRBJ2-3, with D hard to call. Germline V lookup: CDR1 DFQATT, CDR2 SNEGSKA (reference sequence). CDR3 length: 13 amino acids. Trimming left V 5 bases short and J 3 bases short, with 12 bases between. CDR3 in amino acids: CSASSPITDTQYF. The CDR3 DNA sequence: TGCAGTGCTTCCTCCCCGATTACAGATACGCAGTATTTT.

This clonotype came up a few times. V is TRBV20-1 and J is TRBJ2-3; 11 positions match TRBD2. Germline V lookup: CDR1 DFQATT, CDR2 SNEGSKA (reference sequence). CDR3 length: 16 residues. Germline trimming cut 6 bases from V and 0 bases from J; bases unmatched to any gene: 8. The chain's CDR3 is CSAKTSGDLSTDTQYF. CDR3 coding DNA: TGCAGTGCCAAGACTAGCGGGGACCTTAGCACAGATACGCAGTATTTT.

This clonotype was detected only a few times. CDR3 sequence (DNA): TGTGCCAGCAGTTACTCGGAGACCTCCCCGGGTGCGGCGGATACAGATACGCAGTATTTT. This codes for CASSYSETSPGAADTDTQYF. The chain combines TRBV6-5 with TRBJ2-3; no clear D gene. Germline V gives CDR1 MNHEY, CDR2 SVGAGI. This CDR3 contains 20 residues. Trimming took 0 bases from V and 3 from J, leaving 25 bases between them.

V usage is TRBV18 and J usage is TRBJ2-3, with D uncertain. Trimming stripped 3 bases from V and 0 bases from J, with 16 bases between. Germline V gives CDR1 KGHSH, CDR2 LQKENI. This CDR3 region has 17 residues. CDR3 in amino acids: CASSPLSPLSSTDTQYF. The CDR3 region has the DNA TGTGCCAGCTCACCCCTGTCACCGCTCTCGAGCACAGATACGCAGTATTTT. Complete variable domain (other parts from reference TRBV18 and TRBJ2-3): NAGVMQNPRHLVRRRGQEARLRCSPMKGHSHVYWYRQLPEEGLKFMVYLQKENIIDESGMPKERFSAEFPKEGPSILRIQQVVRGDSAAYFCASSPLSPLSSTDTQYFGPGTRLTVL.

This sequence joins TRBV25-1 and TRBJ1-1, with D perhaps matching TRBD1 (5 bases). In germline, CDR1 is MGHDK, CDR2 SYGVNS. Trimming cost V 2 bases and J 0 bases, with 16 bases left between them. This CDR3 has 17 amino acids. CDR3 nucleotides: TGTGCCAGCAGTGAAGACCACTATAAGGGGATGAACACTGAAGCTTTCTTT. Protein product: CASSEDHYKGMNTEAFF.

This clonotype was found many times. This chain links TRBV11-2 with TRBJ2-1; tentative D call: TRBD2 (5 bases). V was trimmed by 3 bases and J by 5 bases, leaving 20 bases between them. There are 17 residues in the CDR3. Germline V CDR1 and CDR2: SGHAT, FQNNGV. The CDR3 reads CASSLRYGERLNNEQFF. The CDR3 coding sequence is TGTGCCAGCAGCTTGAGGTACGGGGAGCGCCTAAACAATGAGCAGTTCTTC.

The DNA of the CDR3 is TGTGCCAGCAGTCCCCTACTCCGGAACTACGAGCAGTACTTC. This codes for CASSPLLRNYEQYF. The chain links TRBV2 to TRBJ2-7, with D unresolved. The CDR3 extends over 14 amino acids. The germline gives CDR1 SNHLY, CDR2 FYNNEI. V was cut by 5 bases and J by 3 bases, with 14 bases left in between. The variable domain in full, completed from reference TRBV2 and TRBJ2-7, reads EPEVTQTPSHQVTQMGQEVILRCVPISNHLYFYWYRQILGQKVEFLVSFYNNEISEKSEIFDDQFSVERPDGSNFTLKIRSTKLEDSAMYFCASSPLLRNYEQYFGPGTRLTVT.

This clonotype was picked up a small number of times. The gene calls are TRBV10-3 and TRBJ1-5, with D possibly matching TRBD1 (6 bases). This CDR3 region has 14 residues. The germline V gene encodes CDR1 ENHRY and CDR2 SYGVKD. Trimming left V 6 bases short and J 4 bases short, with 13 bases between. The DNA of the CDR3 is TGTGCCATCAGGGGCGGACAGCAAAATCAGCCCCAGCATTTT. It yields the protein CAIRGGQQNQPQHF.